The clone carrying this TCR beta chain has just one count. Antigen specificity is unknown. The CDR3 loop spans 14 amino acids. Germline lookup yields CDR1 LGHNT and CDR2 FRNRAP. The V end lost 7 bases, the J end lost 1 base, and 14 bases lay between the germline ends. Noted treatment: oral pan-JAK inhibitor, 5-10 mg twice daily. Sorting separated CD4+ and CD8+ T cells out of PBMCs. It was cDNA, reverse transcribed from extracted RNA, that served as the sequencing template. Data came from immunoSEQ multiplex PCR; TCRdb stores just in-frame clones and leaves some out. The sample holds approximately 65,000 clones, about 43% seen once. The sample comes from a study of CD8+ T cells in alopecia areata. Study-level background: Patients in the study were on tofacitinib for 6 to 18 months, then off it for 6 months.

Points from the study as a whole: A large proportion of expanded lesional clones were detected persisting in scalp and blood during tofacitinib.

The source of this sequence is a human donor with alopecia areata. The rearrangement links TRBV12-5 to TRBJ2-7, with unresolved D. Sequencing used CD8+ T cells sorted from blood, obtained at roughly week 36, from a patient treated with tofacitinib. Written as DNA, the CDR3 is TGTGCTAGTGCCCCCAGCAGGTCGTCCTACGAGCAGTACTTC. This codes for CASAPSRSSYEQYF.